These 26 T cell receptor beta chains originate from one sample sequenced in a study of shared clonotypes between healthy human individuals. Some clones are missing from TCRdb's copy, which holds only in-frame ones; the method was immunoSEQ multiplex PCR. The sample includes some 1,900,000 clones, approximately 94% of them seen just once. Naivety among CD8 cells was defined by CD45RO negativity and positive CCR7 selection, thereby excluding terminally differentiated effector memory CD45RA+ cells. The material sequenced was naive CD8+ T cells sorted from blood. The receptors shown here come from a man aged 18 to 29 in good health.

As DNA, the CDR3 is TGTGCCAGTAGTGAGGAGGGACGGGACAATCAGCCCCAGCATTTT. This translates into CASSEEGRDNQPQHF. The rearrangement joins TRBV19 to TRBJ1-5, with TRBD1 as a possible D gene (5 bases). Germline V gives CDR1 LNHDA, CDR2 SQIVND (reference sequence). CDR3 length: 15 amino acids. Trimming took 5 bases from V and 3 from J, leaving 14 bases between them.

With regard to this clone: The same CDR3 is also encoded by other DNA sequences in this sample. The V gene is TRBV27, the J gene TRBJ2-6; D gene ambiguous. Between the trimmed V and J ends, which lost 5 bases and 2 bases, there was a span of 7 bases. CDR3 length equals 14 residues. Germline lookup yields CDR1 MNHEY and CDR2 SMNVEV (reference sequence). For the CDR3, the DNA is TGTGCCAGCAGTCCATCCCCTGGGGCCAACGTCCTGACTTTC. It yields the protein CASSPSPGANVLTF.

This clone has a handful of counts. Different DNA sequences within this sample yield the same CDR3. This chain uses TRBV6-5 with TRBJ2-7, with 7 bases aligning to TRBD1. CDR1 and CDR2 (germline): MNHEY, SVGAGI. The J segment lost 0 bases and the V segment lost 2 bases, leaving 1 base of the junction unmatched. The CDR3 contains 14 residues. The CDR3 protein is CASSYGDSSYEQYF. CDR3 bases: TGTGCCAGCAGTTACGGGGACAGCTCCTACGAGCAGTACTTC.

This clone was recorded once. This chain joins TRBV7-6 and TRBJ2-3; no clear D gene. Germline assignment: CDR1 SGHVS and CDR2 FNYEAQ. The CDR3 spans 14 residues. V was clipped by 5 bases and J by 4 bases, with 13 bases between them. CDR3 in DNA: TGTGCCAGCAGCCCCGACGGGCTGTCAGATACGCAGTATTTT. Its translation is CASSPDGLSDTQYF.

This chain connects TRBV11-2 to TRBJ2-1; D may be TRBD1 or TRBD2 (6 bases each). Germline-derived CDR1 and CDR2 are SGHAT and FQNNGV. The CDR3 has 18 amino acids. Trimming took off 3 bases at V and 7 bases at J, with 25 bases between the two ends. The chain's CDR3 is CASSFSQGWGAYLNEQFF. The CDR3 DNA reads as TGTGCCAGCAGCTTCTCACAAGGTTGGGGGGCTTATTTGAATGAGCAGTTCTTC.

This chain uses TRBV28 with TRBJ2-7; 16 bases match TRBD2. This CDR3 comprises 17 residues. V gave up 5 bases and J gave up 6 bases; unmatched junction bases: 10. Germline CDR1 reads MDHEN; CDR2 reads SYDVKM. CDR3 sequence (DNA): TGTGCCAGCAGTCCCCCGGGACTAGCGGGGGGGCCAGCCGAGCAGTACTTC. Translating it yields CASSPPGLAGGPAEQYF.

This clone appeared a single time. This chain joins TRBV6-6 and TRBJ1-2; perhaps TRBD1 as D (5 bases). V lost 7 bases and J lost 0, with 12 bases in between. Germline V gene data show CDR1 as MNHNY and CDR2 as SVGAGI (reference sequence). This CDR3 is 14 amino acids long. The CDR3 region is CASTGQGTNYGYTF. The CDR3 coding sequence is TGTGCCAGCACGGGTCAGGGCACTAACTATGGCTACACCTTC.

This chain joins TRBV6-5 and TRBJ2-1, with 7 bases lining up with TRBD2. Looked up from germline, CDR1 is MNHEY and CDR2 is SVGAGI. J gave up 6 bases and V 7 bases, and 9 bases lay outside the gene matches. The CDR3 length is 14 residues. The CDR3 DNA follows: TGTGCCAGCATGGGAGCGGGATTCGGCAATGAGCAGTTCTTC. Its protein product is CASMGAGFGNEQFF.

The rearrangement joins TRBV7-6 to TRBJ2-5; 9 bases are shared with TRBD2. Germline CDR1 reads SGHVS; CDR2 reads FNYEAQ. The ends lost 4 bases at V and 3 bases at J; junction bases unmatched: 3. This CDR3 is 14 amino acids long. The CDR3 loop is CASSSRLAEETQYF. CDR3 nucleotide sequence: TGTGCCAGCAGCTCTAGACTAGCGGAAGAGACCCAGTACTTC.

In nucleotides, the CDR3 is TGTGCCAGCAGTTACAGGGCTAGCGGGGATCATACGCAGTATTTT. Residues: CASSYRASGDHTQYF. The V and J genes are TRBV6-5 and TRBJ2-3, with TRBD2 matching 9 bases. The germline CDR1 and CDR2 sequences are MNHEY and SVGAGI. The length of the CDR3 is 15 residues. Trimming at V came to 2 bases and at J to 7 bases, leaving 7 bases not matched to a gene.

The chain employs TRBV19 and TRBJ1-1, with D perhaps TRBD1 (5 bases). The ends were cut back, 6 bases at V and 7 bases at J, with 15 bases in the middle. Germline V gene sequence: CDR1 LNHDA, CDR2 SQIVND (reference sequence). CDR3 length: 13 residues. The CDR3 DNA sequence: TGTGCCAGTAGCTGGGACGCCGAGGGTGAAGCTTTCTTT. Translated: CASSWDAEGEAFF. The variable domain in full, with the rest retrieved from reference TRBV19 and TRBJ1-1, is DGGITQSPKYLFRKEGQNVTLSCEQNLNHDAMYWYRQDPGQGLRLIYYSQIVNDFQKGDIAEGYSVSREKKESFPLTVTSAQKNPTAFYLCASSWDAEGEAFFGQGTRLTVV.

Only one count was recorded for this clone. Within the sample, other DNA sequences also encode this same CDR3. The chain recombines TRBV27 with TRBJ2-2; no clear D gene. Between the trimmed V and J ends, which lost 2 bases and 4 bases, there was a span of 5 bases. This CDR3 spans 13 amino acids. The V gene's germline CDR1 is MNHEY and CDR2 SMNVEV (reference sequence). CDR3 sequence reads: CASSLGFTGELFF. CDR3 sequence (DNA): TGTGCCAGCAGTTTAGGCTTCACCGGGGAGCTGTTTTTT.

V is TRBV10-2 and J is TRBJ2-1, with D perhaps TRBD2 (6 bases). Germline loops: CDR1 WSHSY, CDR2 SAAADI. This CDR3 is built from 11 residues. V was cut by 4 bases and J by 14 bases, with 12 bases left in between. In DNA form, the CDR3 reads TGCGCCAGCAGTGGTGGAGGGGATGAGTTCTTC. Its translation: CASSGGGDEFF.

V and J are TRBV13 and TRBJ1-1; 10 nucleotides agree with TRBD1. CDR1 is PRHDT and CDR2 is FYEKMQ in the germline V gene (reference sequence). This CDR3 has 15 amino acids. J lost 6 bases, V lost 1 base, and 5 bases had no gene match. The CDR3 DNA reads as TGTGCCAGCAGCTTAGCGGGACAGGGGTGGGCTGAAGCTTTCTTT. Encoded protein: CASSLAGQGWAEAFF.

V gene TRBV11-2 combines with J gene TRBJ2-7; D not certain. The CDR3 runs 15 residues. Deletions cut 0 bases from V and 0 bases from J, with 9 bases between. CDR1 is SGHAT and CDR2 is FQNNGV in the germline V gene. The DNA of the CDR3 is TGTGCCAGCAGCTTAGATCCCGATAGCTCCTACGAGCAGTACTTC. Encoded protein: CASSLDPDSSYEQYF. Together with reference TRBV11-2 and TRBJ2-7, the CDR3 gives the full variable domain: EAGVAQSPRYKIIEKRQSVAFWCNPISGHATLYWYQQILGQGPKLLIQFQNNGVVDDSQLPKDRFSAERLKGVDSTLKIQPAKLEDSAVYLCASSLDPDSSYEQYFGPGTRLTVT.

The gene calls are TRBV6-1 and TRBJ2-2; D is perhaps TRBD2 (6 bases). The germline V gene encodes CDR1 MNHNS and CDR2 SASEGT. V gave up 3 bases and J gave up 2 bases, with 16 bases separating them. This CDR3 is 17 amino acids long. CDR3 amino acids: CASSDTDGGYNTGELFF. For the CDR3, the DNA is TGTGCCAGCAGTGACACAGACGGGGGTTACAACACCGGGGAGCTGTTTTTT.

This clone was found once. V usage is TRBV4-3 and J usage is TRBJ2-2; D might be TRBD1 (5 bases). The CDR3 is made up of 13 amino acids. Looked up from germline, CDR1 is LGHNA and CDR2 is YSLEER. Trimming cost V 0 bases and J 9 bases, with 8 bases left between them. The CDR3 is CASSQDLGRELFF. As DNA, the CDR3 is TGCGCCAGCAGCCAAGATTTGGGGCGGGAGCTGTTTTTT.

Turning to this clone: This same CDR3 is encoded by further DNA sequences in the sample. This chain links TRBV7-9 with TRBJ2-5; D unclear. Germline CDR1 is SEHNR and CDR2 is FQNEAQ (reference sequence). V lost 3 bases, J lost 1 base, and 6 bases lay in between. The CDR3 is 13 residues long. CDR3 nucleotide sequence: TGTGCCAGCAGCTTGGGGTCCCAAGAGACCCAGTACTTC. Residues: CASSLGSQETQYF.

The rearrangement uses TRBV4-1 and TRBJ1-5; 11 bases align to TRBD1. Trimming took 2 bases from V and 6 from J; bases not matched to a gene: 6. This CDR3 is 16 amino acids long. The germline gives CDR1 MGHRA, CDR2 YSYEKL. For the CDR3, the DNA is TGCGCCAGCAGCCAATTAGGGACAGGGGGTAGTCAGCCCCAGCATTTT. As protein: CASSQLGTGGSQPQHF.

CDR3 sequence: CASSLLSEETQYF. The CDR3 DNA follows: TGCGCCAGCAGCCTCCTTTCCGAAGAGACCCAGTACTTC. The chain combines TRBV4-1 with TRBJ2-5; D not resolved. This CDR3 comprises 13 residues. Looked up from germline, CDR1 is MGHRA and CDR2 is YSYEKL. V lost 4 bases and J lost 3, with 9 bases in between.

The chain is built from TRBV2 and TRBJ1-1; D is unclear. CDR3 size: 16 residues. V lost 2 bases to trimming and J lost 0 bases, with 13 bases between them. Germline V CDR1 and CDR2: SNHLY, FYNNEI. In DNA form, the CDR3 reads TGTGCCAGCAGTGAATCGTGGCGGGCTCTGAACACTGAAGCTTTCTTT. This codes for CASSESWRALNTEAFF.

This CDR3 reads CASRLQGDGGYTF. CDR3 in DNA: TGTGCCAGCAGATTACAGGGGGACGGTGGCTACACCTTC. The rearrangement links TRBV5-8 to TRBJ1-2; 8 bases are a match to TRBD1. V shed 5 bases, J shed 7 bases, and the junction held 7 bases outside the gene matches. The CDR3 spans 13 residues. CDR1 is SGHTS, CDR2 YDEGEE, per germline.

This sequence joins TRBV11-3 and TRBJ1-1; 8 nucleotides match TRBD1. Germline CDR1 reads SGHNT; CDR2 reads YENEEA. The CDR3 consists of 16 residues. V shed 1 base and J 11 bases; nucleotides not matched to a gene: 15. The DNA for the CDR3 is TGTGCCAGCAGCTTAGGAGGCCAGGGGGCACAAGGGGAGGCTTTCTTT. This gives the protein CASSLGGQGAQGEAFF.

The J gene is TRBJ2-7, the V gene TRBV6-1; the match to TRBD1 covers 8 bases. This CDR3 is 20 amino acids long. Per germline, CDR1 MNHNS and CDR2 SASEGT. V was pared by 3 bases and J by 4 bases, with 23 bases of the junction left unmatched. The chain's CDR3 is CASSDVVAAGGANIVYEQYF. CDR3 nucleotides: TGTGCCAGCAGTGATGTGGTTGCAGCAGGGGGCGCAAATATAGTGTACGAGCAGTACTTC.

The chain combines TRBV4-1 with TRBJ2-1, with 14 bases identical to TRBD2. CDR1 is MGHRA and CDR2 is YSYEKL in the germline V gene. This CDR3 spans 16 amino acids. V was clipped by 3 bases and J by 5 bases; unmatched bases: 3. The DNA of the CDR3 is TGCGCCAGCAGCCACGGGACTAGCGGGGGAGACAATGAGCAGTTCTTC. Protein product: CASSHGTSGGDNEQFF.

This chain joins TRBV6-5 and TRBJ1-6; D is ambiguous. CDR3 size: 14 residues. In germline, CDR1 is MNHEY, CDR2 SVGAGI. The germline V and J ends were trimmed by 7 bases and 0 bases, with 7 bases remaining between them. The CDR3 region has the DNA TGTGCCAGCACACCCAGCTCCTATAATTCACCCCTCCACTTT. It translates to CASTPSSYNSPLHF.